These T cell receptor beta chains were read from a single sample in a study of regulatory T cells in long-lasting Graves disease. TCRdb analysed the multiplex PCR reads with MiXCR anew, one entry per CDR3 protein. The sample lists about 460,000 distinct CDR3 sequences; 12% to 15% were seen once. The same sample was also studied in work on T cells in Graves' hyperthyroidism and ophthalmopathy.

Sequences were derived from peripheral blood mononuclear cells (PBMCs), sampled at new diagnosis, from a patient treated with antithyroid drugs. These receptors were obtained from a woman aged 50 to 65 with Graves disease. CDR3s include the opening cysteine and the closing phenylalanine or tryptophan. The size field is filled for only some rows; it gives once, few, many or a size class.

J gene: TRBJ2-4; V gene: TRBV3-1; clone size: many; CDR3 protein: CASSQGGENIQYF
J gene: TRBJ2-1; V gene: TRBV30; clone size: few; CDR3 protein: CAWSVATEQFF
J gene: TRBJ1-5; V gene: TRBV19; clone size: -; CDR3 protein: CASSILVGQVSNQPQHF
J gene: TRBJ1-4; V gene: TRBV18; clone size: many; CDR3 protein: CASSPLAGDEKLFF
J gene: TRBJ1-6; V gene: TRBV28; clone size: many; CDR3 protein: CASSPPGTGTNSPLHF
J gene: TRBJ1-5; V gene: TRBV2; clone size: many; CDR3 protein: CASRGQGSNQPQHF
J gene: TRBJ2-7; V gene: TRBV28; clone size: many; CDR3 protein: CASRRGGAWHF
J gene: TRBJ2-3; V gene: TRBV20-1; clone size: few; CDR3 protein: CRVSGRDSTDTQYF
J gene: TRBJ2-7; V gene: TRBV20-1; clone size: few; CDR3 protein: CSARQLAGGSEQYF
J gene: TRBJ2-3; V gene: TRBV5-4; clone size: many; CDR3 protein: CASSQQILQTDTQYF
J gene: TRBJ1-5; V gene: TRBV20-1; clone size: few; CDR3 protein: CSARDEGNQPQHF